The present T cell receptor beta chain was sequenced within a study of CXCR3-negative and CXCR3-positive naive CD8 T cells (dated by TCRdb to the late 2010s). About the study as a whole: In total, 130 million to 150 million TRB reads were obtained, or roughly 1.5 +/- 0.3 million reads per library. Naive subsets from about 5 donors and memory cells from 3 donors were included in the TRBV-TRBJ cluster analysis. The diversity and physicochemical repertoire analyses included approximately ten donors pooled from two independent experiments. Overall results and qualifications from the work: Because CXCR3 expression was partially decreased after cryopreservation, freshly isolated PBMCs were used for most assays. Compared with CXCR3-negative naive cells, CXCR3-positive naive cells had TRB CDR3s with higher hydrophobicity (lower Kidera factor 4), lower energy, and higher strength and volume indices. Naive CXCR3-negative and CXCR3-positive cells from the same donor showed similar TRBV-TRBJ usage, whereas memory cells showed distinct patterns. Both naive subsets had comparably high repertoire diversity, while memory CD8+ T cells had much lower repertoire diversity. Because surface CD5, which is linked to self-reactivity in mice, was comparable between the naive subsets, TCR interaction strength was also inferred from TRB CDR3 physicochemical properties.

Each CD8+ T cell subset was flow-sorted in triplicate, and some 310,000 cells per subset were placed directly into RLT lysis buffer. To exclude memory contaminants, naive CD8+ T cells were stringently defined as CD45RO-CCR7+CD27+CD95-. Using standard density gradient centrifugation, peripheral blood mononuclear cells were isolated from buffy coats. A FACSAria III was used to flow-sort naive CD8+ T cells into CXCR3-negative and CXCR3-positive populations. An RNeasy Mini Kit was used to extract total RNA from the sorted cells. Note on this clonotype: It lacks a known antigen.

Reading from cysteine to phenylalanine, the CDR3 counts 15 amino acids. The nucleotide record is missing. CDR1 and CDR2 are drawn from the germline V gene: MNHEY, SVGAGI. Sequencing instrument: NextSeq 550. The Human TCR Profiling Kit (MiLaboratory) was used to make UMI-labeled 5' RACE TRB cDNA libraries. The full amount of extracted RNA was used for cDNA synthesis, and the full amount of resulting cDNA was used for PCR amplification. The libraries were made side by side, with each library going through the same number of PCR cycles. The authors' analysis ran thus. About 53,000 +/- 9,400 unique UMI-labeled TRB cDNA molecules per library were extracted with MIGEC and MiXCR, with at least two reads per UMI required. An average of approximately 40,000 +/- 10,000 functional in-frame TRB CDR3 nucleotide clonotypes without stop codons was found per library. After each sample was downsampled to 5000 UMI-labeled TRB molecules, VDJtools was used to calculate diversity metrics such as normalized Shannon-Wiener and Chao1. VDJtools was used to calculate clonotype-size-weighted physicochemical properties of the central five CDR3 residues, namely interaction energy, strength, volume and Kidera factor 4. TCRdb reprocessed the reads, and each CDR3 protein sequence is entered once, without DNA. The V and J calls were not made by the authors but by TCRdb's processing. In this sample's table one finds tens of thousands of distinct CDR3 sequences. Less than 0.6% of the sample is in the top ten clones.

The origin of this receptor is a human donor in good health. Some clones in this sample may be carry-over from other donors' samples. Specimen: naive CXCR3+ CD8+ T cells from blood. This sample's cell subset or site label indicates: CD45RO-CCR7+CD27+CD95- naive CD8+ T cells expressing CXCR3 (TNR3+). The sequence is built from TRBV6-5 and TRBJ2-7; TCRdb's assignment of TRBD1 cannot be checked, as there is no DNA. The CDR3 corresponds to CASRQGVELVSEQYF.